This TCR beta chain appears in the sequencing data of a study of technical replicates of blood from a handful of donors. Generated by immunoSEQ multiplex PCR, the TCRdb table keeps only in-frame clones and is missing some. Among around 84,000 clones listed, roughly 92% were seen once. Trimming cost V 1 base and J 9 bases, with 7 bases left between them. Germline CDR1 is MDHEN and CDR2 is SYDVKM. CDR3 length equals 12 residues. This receptor was identified in a human donor in good health. J is TRBJ2-1 and V is TRBV28; D uncertain. Sequenced material: T cells isolated from PBMCs. The CDR3 DNA is TGTGCCAGCAGTTTATTACTCATTGAGCAGTTCTTC. This translates into CASSLLLIEQFF.